Following are 32 T cell receptor beta chains from one sample sequenced in a study of spatial heterogeneity in lung cancer. Time point given: sample taken at primary tumor resection. Whole RNA, isolated from tumor, nontumor lung or frozen PBMC, was sequenced without prior sorting. TCRdb passed the 5' RACE reads through MiXCR, listing each CDR3 protein once. The table includes 13,000 to 15,000 distinct CDR3 sequences, approximately 11% detected once. The source was PBMCs, collected at surgery. The receptors here all came from a female donor with early-stage non-small cell lung cancer.

In this sample, this clonotype is medium-sized. CDR3 in DNA: TGTGCCAGCAGCCAAGGCGGTGGGTTGAAGCCCCAGCATTTT. This encodes CASSQGGGLKPQHF. This sequence joins TRBV4-2 and TRBJ1-5; D gene uncertain. Trimming left V 1 base short and J 8 bases short, with 12 bases between. Germline values: CDR1 LGHNA, CDR2 YNFKEQ. CDR3 length: 14 amino acids.

This clonotype has only a few counts. The CDR3 spells CASSQPGTGVNQPQHF. The CDR3 DNA reads TGTGCCAGCAGTCAACCAGGGACAGGGGTCAATCAGCCCCAGCATTTT. The chain combines TRBV2 with TRBJ1-5, with 10 bases lining up with TRBD1. This CDR3 comprises 16 residues. V was pared by 5 bases and J by 3 bases, with 7 bases of the junction left unmatched. The V gene's germline CDR1 is SNHLY and CDR2 FYNNEI.

A few counts support this clonotype. The chain combines TRBV30 with TRBJ1-2; D call uncertain. V lost 0 bases to trimming and J lost 8 bases, with 10 bases between them. Germline lookup yields CDR1 GTSNPN and CDR2 SVGIG (reference sequence). CDR3 length: 12 amino acids. CDR3 protein: CAWSVARRGYTF. The CDR3 region has the DNA TGTGCCTGGAGTGTAGCCAGGCGGGGCTACACCTTC.

This clonotype has more than one count but fewer than ten. The J gene is TRBJ2-3, the V gene TRBV4-1; 7 bases fit TRBD2. The CDR3 spans 18 residues. Per the germline V gene, CDR1 is MGHRA and CDR2 is YSYEKL. With 2 bases clipped from V and 4 bases from J, the junction kept 15 bases outside the gene matches. The CDR3, as DNA: TGCGCCAGCAGCCAACGCCCGGGGGAGCGGGGATCGGCAGATACGCAGTATTTT. Translated: CASSQRPGERGSADTQYF.

The sample holds many counts of this clonotype. The rearrangement links TRBV12-3 or TRBV12-4 to TRBJ2-1; the match to TRBD1 covers 7 bases. The CDR3 covers 15 residues. The V and J ends lost 5 bases and 1 base, in that order; junction bases with no gene match: 5. The CDR3 coding sequence is TGTGCCAGCAGTCCAGGGGGAAAGTCCTACAATGAGCAGTTCTTC. This gives the protein CASSPGGKSYNEQFF.

In the case of this clonotype: The conserved phenylalanine or tryptophan is not found at the CDR3 terminus, so this likely reflects a read error. The chain has TRBV5-1 and TRBJ1-1, with 8 nucleotides matching TRBD1. The CDR3 loop spans 17 amino acids. Germline V gene lookup returns CDR1 SGHRS and CDR2 YFSETQ. The V gene end was trimmed by 6 bases and the J gene end by 0 bases; junction bases not matched to a gene: 13. CDR3 in amino acids: CASTFGGTGGLNTEAFS. The CDR3 DNA reads as TGCGCCAGCACCTTTGGGGGGACAGGAGGCTTGAACACTGAAGCTTTCTCT.

The chain links TRBV2 to TRBJ1-1; D may be TRBD1 (5 bases). The CDR3 runs to 15 residues. Trimming cost V 6 bases and J 4 bases, with 18 bases left between them. Germline loops: CDR1 SNHLY, CDR2 FYNNEI. CDR3 protein: CASRPEGTPGTEAFF. The DNA of the CDR3 is TGTGCCAGCAGGCCGGAGGGGACGCCCGGCACTGAAGCTTTCTTT.

As for this clonotype: A read error may be the cause here, since a much bigger clone is one base away. It is likely a read error, because the conserved phenylalanine at the end of the CDR3 is missing. V and J are TRBV9 and TRBJ1-6; D is undetermined. The CDR3 sequence is 13 residues long. Germline assignment: CDR1 SGDLS and CDR2 YYNGEE. V lost 2 bases to trimming and J lost 4 bases, with 4 bases between them. For the CDR3, the DNA is TGTGCCAGCAGCGTCCGTTATAATTCACCCCTCCACTTA. This sequence encodes CASSVRYNSPLHL.

This clonotype was detected ten times or more. The J gene is TRBJ1-4, the V gene TRBV7-9; 9 bases align to TRBD1. V shed 2 bases and J 6 bases; nucleotides not matched to a gene: 1. This CDR3 spans 14 amino acids. Germline CDR1 is SEHNR and CDR2 is FQNEAQ (reference sequence). The CDR3 spells CASSLRQGDEKLFF. For the CDR3, the DNA is TGTGCCAGCAGCTTAAGACAGGGGGATGAAAAACTGTTTTTT.

The rearrangement joins TRBV7-9 to TRBJ1-3; D is uncertain. Germline assignment: CDR1 SEHNR and CDR2 FQNEAQ (reference sequence). The CDR3 totals 13 residues. Trimming removed 5 bases at V and 4 bases at J, with 9 bases between. Written as DNA, the CDR3 is TGTGCCAGCAGCCATCGCCTCGGAAACACCATATATTTT. Residues: CASSHRLGNTIYF. The variable domain in full, completed from reference TRBV7-9 and TRBJ1-3, reads DTGVSQNPRHKITKRGQNVTFRCDPISEHNRLYWYRQTLGQGPEFLTYFQNEAQLEKSRLLSDRFSAERPKGSFSTLEIQRTEQGDSAMYLCASSHRLGNTIYFGEGSWLTVV.

The chain recombines TRBV5-1 with TRBJ2-1; 10 bases map to TRBD2. V was pared by 0 bases and J by 9 bases, with 6 bases of the junction left unmatched. The germline gives CDR1 SGHRS, CDR2 YFSETQ. This CDR3 contains 15 residues. The CDR3 loop is CASSLESGGASEQFF. CDR3 DNA sequence: TGCGCCAGCAGCTTGGAGAGCGGGGGGGCCAGTGAGCAGTTCTTC.

This clonotype was detected ten times or more. The rearrangement links TRBV7-9 to TRBJ2-4; D possibly matches TRBD1 or TRBD2 (5 bases each). Germline loops: CDR1 SEHNR, CDR2 FQNEAQ (reference sequence). Trimming left V 4 bases short and J 12 bases short, with 16 bases between. CDR3 size: 13 residues. The chain's CDR3 is CASSSDPRDHQYF. In nucleotides, the CDR3 is TGTGCCAGCAGCTCGGACCCCCGGGACCATCAGTACTTC.

This clonotype was counted at least ten times. This chain joins TRBV7-2 and TRBJ2-7, with TRBD2 matching 15 bases. The CDR3 length is 21 residues. V was clipped by 1 base and J by 4 bases; unmatched bases: 17. Germline V CDR1 and CDR2: SGHTA, FQGNSA. The CDR3 is CASSLGTGTPGLAGGRYEQYF. CDR3 bases: TGTGCCAGCAGCTTAGGGACGGGTACTCCGGGACTAGCGGGGGGCAGGTACGAGCAGTACTTC.

The rearrangement links TRBV5-1 to TRBJ1-2; D is ambiguous. CDR1 is SGHRS, CDR2 YFSETQ, per germline. The CDR3 is made up of 13 amino acids. Trimming took 1 base from V and 2 from J, leaving 6 bases between them. CDR3 bases: TGCGCCAGCAGCTTGCTCGGAAACTATGGCTACACCTTC. Translation gives CASSLLGNYGYTF.

This clonotype showed up many times. The chain recombines TRBV11-2 with TRBJ2-2, with D tentatively TRBD1 or TRBD2 (6 bases each). Trimming shortened V by 2 bases and J by 2 bases, and 15 bases separated the two germline ends. This CDR3 region has 17 residues. Germline loops: CDR1 SGHAT, CDR2 FQNNGV. The CDR3 loop reads CASSLRPTGANTGELFF. The CDR3 bases are TGTGCCAGCAGCTTAAGGCCAACGGGGGCTAACACCGGGGAGCTGTTTTTT.

For this clonotype: This may be a read error: a much more frequent sequence differs by one nucleotide. The chain links TRBV19 to TRBJ2-7, with D hard to call. This CDR3 spans 11 amino acids. The V gene's germline CDR1 is LNHDA and CDR2 SQIVND (reference sequence). This CDR3 reads CASSNYNEQCF. The CDR3 DNA reads as TGTGCCAGTAGTAATTACAACGAGCAGTGCTTC.

This clonotype was found a few times. This chain links TRBV20-1 with TRBJ2-3; TRBD1 agrees at 9 bases. The CDR3 is made up of 15 amino acids. In germline, CDR1 is DFQATT, CDR2 SNEGSKA (reference sequence). Germline trimming cut 3 bases from V and 3 bases from J; bases unmatched to any gene: 7. CDR3 sequence reads: CSASNPGQGTDTQYF. CDR3 in DNA: TGCAGTGCTAGTAATCCGGGACAGGGAACAGATACGCAGTATTTT.

This clonotype showed up many times. This rearrangement joins TRBV5-4 to TRBJ2-3; D gene unclear. With 0 bases removed from V and 6 bases from J, the gap between germline ends came to 8 bases. The CDR3 covers 13 residues. CDR1 and CDR2 from the germline V gene are SGHNT and YYREEE (reference sequence). CDR3 sequence: CASSLAPSDTQYF. The CDR3 bases are TGTGCCAGCAGCTTGGCCCCCAGCGATACGCAGTATTTT. Filled out from reference TRBV5-4 and TRBJ2-3, the complete variable domain reads ETGVTQSPTHLIKTRGQQVTLRCSSQSGHNTVSWYQQALGQGPQFIFQYYREEENGRGNFPPRFSGLQFPNYSSELNVNALELDDSALYLCASSLAPSDTQYFGPGTRLTVL.

As to this clonotype: Given a much more abundant clone one base away, this may be a read error. This chain links TRBV19 with TRBJ2-3; D may be TRBD1 or TRBD2 (5 bases each). The V end lost 7 bases, the J end lost 5 bases, and 19 bases lay between the germline ends. There are 15 residues in the CDR3. Germline CDR1 LNHDA, CDR2 SQIVND (reference sequence). In DNA, the CDR3 is TGTGCCAGTAAGGGTTGGGAGTGGGGCAAAGATACGCAGTATTTT. This encodes CASKGWEWGKDTQYF.

There are a few counts of this clonotype. The chain uses TRBV2 and TRBJ2-1; 11 bases match TRBD2. Per the germline V gene, CDR1 is SNHLY and CDR2 is FYNNEI. V was clipped by 0 bases and J by 13 bases; unmatched bases: 8. The CDR3 loop spans 15 amino acids. CDR3 bases: TGTGCCAGCAGTGAAGCGCGTACTAGCGGGGGCGAACAGTTCTTC. Amino acid sequence: CASSEARTSGGEQFF.

This clonotype was counted at least ten times. This rearrangement joins TRBV6-5 to TRBJ2-3; D may correspond to TRBD1 or TRBD2 (5 bases each). The germline V and J ends were trimmed by 7 bases and 0 bases, with 17 bases remaining between them. The germline V gene has CDR1 MNHEY and CDR2 SVGAGI. The length of the CDR3 is 16 residues. CDR3 region: CASNPTLGGSTDTQYF. The CDR3 DNA reads as TGTGCCAGCAATCCCACCCTTGGGGGAAGCACAGATACGCAGTATTTT.

This clonotype was seen ten or more times. This sequence joins TRBV28 and TRBJ2-7, with D possibly being TRBD1 or TRBD2 (5 bases each). The CDR3 consists of 12 residues. CDR1 MDHEN and CDR2 SYDVKM come from the germline V gene. Between the trimmed V and J ends, which lost 4 bases and 9 bases, there was a span of 13 bases. CDR3 sequence (DNA): TGTGCCAGCAGTTGGGGACCCGGATGGCAGTACTTC. Its translation is CASSWGPGWQYF.

V usage is TRBV3-1 and J usage is TRBJ2-1; D is undetermined. Looked up from germline, CDR1 is LGHDT and CDR2 is YNNKEL (reference sequence). The CDR3 runs to 13 residues. Deletions cut 4 bases from V and 4 bases from J, with 8 bases between. The CDR3 DNA follows: TGTGCCAGCAGCCTGGCGGCGTACAATGAGCAGTTCTTC. The encoded protein is CASSLAAYNEQFF.

This clonotype came up many times. V is TRBV29-1 and J is TRBJ1-1; D is possibly TRBD1 (6 bases). The V end lost 7 bases, the J end lost 8 bases, and 17 bases lay between the germline ends. The CDR3 length is 12 residues. The germline V gene has CDR1 SQVTM and CDR2 ANQGSEA. CDR3 nucleotide sequence: TGCAGCGGGGGGCAGGTAGCCTCGGAAGCTTTCTTT. This encodes CSGGQVASEAFF.

Ten or more counts support this clonotype. The chain recombines TRBV5-1 with TRBJ1-4; 8 nucleotides match TRBD1. The CDR3 covers 15 residues. CDR1 SGHRS and CDR2 YFSETQ come from the germline V gene. Trimming took 5 bases from V and 10 from J; bases not matched to a gene: 13. The CDR3 nucleotides are TGCGCCAGCAGTAACTTTGGACAGGGTGGTAGAAAACTGTTTTTT. It translates to CASSNFGQGGRKLFF.

The sample holds many counts of this clonotype. The chain has TRBV29-1 and TRBJ2-3; unclear D gene. The germline V gene encodes CDR1 SQVTM and CDR2 ANQGSEA. V lost 4 bases and J lost 4, with 15 bases in between. The CDR3 contains 14 residues. CDR3 nucleotides: TGCAGCGTTGCCCCCTTGTTCGGGTCAGATACGCAGTATTTT. Residues: CSVAPLFGSDTQYF.

This clonotype came up many times. The chain couples TRBV28 to TRBJ2-7; D gene unclear. The CDR3 is 13 residues long. The V end lost 2 bases, the J end lost 5 bases, and 10 bases lay between the germline ends. CDR1 and CDR2 (germline): MDHEN, SYDVKM. CDR3 protein: CASSLRSPHEQYF. CDR3 nucleotide sequence: TGTGCCAGCAGTTTAAGGTCCCCCCACGAGCAGTACTTC.

This clonotype occurred many times. The V gene is TRBV5-8, the J gene TRBJ2-7; 11 bases agree with TRBD1. Losses at the gene ends were 2 bases for V and 3 bases for J; bases not matched to a gene: 10. This CDR3 has 17 residues. CDR1 is SGHTS, CDR2 YDEGEE, per germline. The CDR3 region is CASSLFQFGTGGYEQYF. The CDR3 DNA follows: TGTGCCAGCAGCTTATTTCAGTTCGGGACAGGGGGCTACGAGCAGTACTTC. Based on the CDR3 plus reference TRBV5-8 and TRBJ2-7, the full variable domain is EAGVTQSPTHLIKTRGQQATLRCSPISGHTSVYWYQQALGLGLQFLLWYDEGEERNRGNFPPRFSGRQFPNYSSELNVNALELEDSALYLCASSLFQFGTGGYEQYFGPGTRLTVT.

This clonotype was counted ten times or more. This rearrangement joins TRBV12-3 or TRBV12-4 to TRBJ2-5; possible D gene TRBD2, 7 bases. V was clipped by 6 bases and J by 3 bases, with 20 bases between them. This CDR3 region has 16 residues. The CDR3 is CASSPGGAGAKETQYF. The CDR3 nucleotides are TGTGCCAGCAGCCCCGGAGGGGCGGGGGCGAAAGAGACCCAGTACTTC.

This clonotype was seen many times. The CDR3 loop is CASSALGWTSSNEQYF. For the CDR3, the DNA is TGCGCCAGCAGCGCCTTAGGGTGGACCTCGTCCAACGAGCAGTACTTC. The J gene is TRBJ2-7, the V gene TRBV5-1, with D unclear. Germline V gene sequence: CDR1 SGHRS, CDR2 YFSETQ. Trimming left V 4 bases short and J 5 bases short, with 22 bases between. This CDR3 is 16 amino acids long.

This clonotype has ten or more counts. V gene TRBV18 combines with J gene TRBJ2-3; no firm D call. In germline, CDR1 is KGHSH, CDR2 LQKENI. Trimming cost V 6 bases and J 4 bases, with 8 bases left between them. This CDR3 spans 12 amino acids. CDR3 amino acids: CASSPSADTQYF. The CDR3 DNA is TGTGCCAGCTCCCCGTCGGCAGATACGCAGTATTTT.

Ten or more counts support this clonotype. The chain uses TRBV12-3 or TRBV12-4 and TRBJ1-2; D uncertain. This CDR3 contains 14 residues. V lost 6 bases and J 8 bases, leaving 19 bases between the germline ends. The CDR3 DNA follows: TGTGCCAGCAGGCCGGGAATTCCAATCTCGGGCTACACCTTC. It specifies CASRPGIPISGYTF.